What follows describes a single T cell receptor beta chain. Its target is unknown. While the first cohort had 600 to 750 subjects, the donors belonged to the separate validation cohort of 100 to 150 subjects. The sample comes from a study of cytomegalovirus exposure and HLA in healthy donors. As for the study in general: The roughly 120 validation repertoires matched the approximately 700 first-cohort repertoires in platform, a later analysis reported. The study, taken as a whole, reports: Subsequent analysis showed first-cohort TCR clusters tending to co-occur in 120 validation repertoires. The study put 150 to 200 TCR beta chains on its list as cytomegalovirus-associated.

This CDR3 contains 15 residues. Between the trimmed V and J ends, which lost 2 bases and 4 bases, there was a span of 13 bases. Germline CDR1 reads MNHNY; CDR2 reads SVGAGI (reference sequence). Only in-frame clones appear in the TCRdb table, and some are missing; sequencing was by immunoSEQ multiplex PCR. The sample contains about 240,000 clones, approximately 86% of which appear only once. Sequenced sample: PBMCs. This receptor was identified in a woman in her twenties or thirties in good health and CMV-seropositive. This chain connects TRBV6-6 to TRBJ2-3; TRBD2 is a possible D gene (6 bases). The CDR3 DNA reads as TGTGCCAGCAGTTACGGACTAATCAGGGCAGATACGCAGTATTTT. Encoded protein: CASSYGLIRADTQYF.